Each of the 31 T cell receptor beta chains below was sequenced from the same sample in a study of pediatric ulcerative colitis. Using immunoSEQ multiplex PCR, the repertoire was profiled, and TCRdb retains in-frame clones only, with some absent. The sample shows some 15,000 clones, roughly three quarters of them seen only once. Rectal tissue came from one to two pinch biopsies taken at colonoscopy. The sample comprised gut tissue. These receptors were taken from a boy between 10 and 17 years old who was a control in a study of pediatric ulcerative colitis.

The chain uses TRBV6-5 and TRBJ2-1, with D tentatively TRBD1 (6 bases). CDR3 length: 11 residues. CDR1 is MNHEY, CDR2 SVGAGI, per germline. The germline V and J ends were trimmed by 8 bases and 9 bases, with 11 bases remaining between them. The CDR3 DNA follows: TGTGCCAGCGGGCTACAGGGTGAGCAGTTCTTC. Translation gives CASGLQGEQFF.

The chain employs TRBV27 and TRBJ2-2; the D is unclear. From germline, CDR1 is MNHEY and CDR2 SMNVEV (reference sequence). Trimming left V 5 bases short and J 3 bases short, with 13 bases between. The CDR3 consists of 15 residues. Here the CDR3 DNA reads TGTGCCAGCAGTGACCACAGAAGTTACACCGGGGAGCTGTTTTTT. This encodes CASSDHRSYTGELFF.

By share of the sample, this clone is medium-sized. This chain links TRBV6-1 with TRBJ1-5; TRBD1 aligns across 7 bases. V trimming: 8 bases; J trimming: 4 bases; junction bases outside the gene matches: 2. Germline V gene lookup returns CDR1 MNHNS and CDR2 SASEGT. This CDR3 spans 12 amino acids. CDR3 sequence (DNA): TGTGCCAGCCGGGACAGAAATCAGCCCCAGCATTTT. Protein product: CASRDRNQPQHF.

The V and J genes are TRBV7-8 and TRBJ2-7; 9 nucleotides agree with TRBD1. Trimming removed 6 bases from V and 3 bases from J; junction bases left unmatched: 12. Germline V gene lookup returns CDR1 SGHVS and CDR2 FQNEAQ. The length of the CDR3 is 16 residues. CDR3 region: CASRPPGTGIGYEQYF. DNA of the CDR3: TGTGCCAGCAGACCTCCCGGGACAGGGATAGGCTACGAGCAGTACTTC.

The V and J genes are TRBV7-9 and TRBJ1-5, with a weak D call TRBD1 (6 bases). Trimming took off 5 bases at V and 0 bases at J, with 8 bases between the two ends. Looked up from germline, CDR1 is SEHNR and CDR2 is FQNEAQ (reference sequence). CDR3 size: 14 residues. CDR3 residues: CASSTGYSNQPQHF. DNA for the CDR3: TGTGCCAGCAGCACAGGGTATAGCAATCAGCCCCAGCATTTT. Filled out from reference TRBV7-9 and TRBJ1-5, the complete variable domain reads DTGVSQNPRHKITKRGQNVTFRCDPISEHNRLYWYRQTLGQGPEFLTYFQNEAQLEKSRLLSDRFSAERPKGSFSTLEIQRTEQGDSAMYLCASSTGYSNQPQHFGDGTRLSIL.

The rearrangement joins TRBV19 to TRBJ2-5, with TRBD2 matching 14 bases. The V and J ends lost 4 bases and 4 bases, in that order; junction bases with no gene match: 11. The length of the CDR3 is 18 residues. Germline V gives CDR1 LNHDA, CDR2 SQIVND (reference sequence). CDR3 DNA sequence: TGTGCCAGTAGTAATTTAGGGACTAGCGGGAGTATTCTAGAGACCCAGTACTTC. It yields the protein CASSNLGTSGSILETQYF.

The chain uses TRBV20-1 and TRBJ2-1; maybe TRBD1 (5 bases). From germline, CDR1 is DFQATT and CDR2 SNEGSKA (reference sequence). V shed 6 bases and J shed 5 bases, with 8 bases lying between them. CDR3 size: 11 residues. The CDR3 DNA is TGCAGTGCAACGACAGACAATGAGCAGTTCTTC. This gives the protein CSATTDNEQFF.

This clone came up once. The chain joins TRBV21-1 to TRBJ2-7; the D call of TRBD1 is as the table states it, not checked on the DNA. TRBV21-1 is given as a pseudogene. The CDR3 contains 14 residues. CDR3 protein: CASSKVARDYEQYF. CDR3 in DNA: TGTGCCAGCAGCAAAGTCGCCAGGGACTACGAGCAGTACTTC.

This sequence joins TRBV7-2 and TRBJ2-5; 8 nucleotides agree with TRBD1. V dropped 5 bases and J dropped 1; count of bases not matched to a gene: 3. Germline values: CDR1 SGHTA, CDR2 FQGNSA. The CDR3 loop spans 14 amino acids. CDR3 nucleotides: TGTGCCAGCAGCCCCGGACAGGGCCAAGAGACCCAGTACTTC. It codes for CASSPGQGQETQYF.

The chain links TRBV29-1 to TRBJ2-5, with D possibly TRBD1 on 5 matching bases. CDR1 and CDR2 from the germline V gene are SQVTM and ANQGSEA. V was pared by 6 bases and J by 5 bases, with 10 bases between. This CDR3 is 11 amino acids long. CDR3 loop: CSVRGAETQYF. The CDR3 DNA follows: TGCAGCGTACGTGGGGCGGAGACCCAGTACTTC.

This clone has more than one count but fewer than ten. This chain joins TRBV14 and TRBJ1-5; D unresolved. Deletions cut 0 bases from V and 5 bases from J, with 5 bases between. The CDR3 consists of 13 residues. CDR1 and CDR2 (germline): SGHDN, FVKESK. The CDR3 protein is CASSQEFDQPQHF. DNA for the CDR3: TGTGCCAGCAGCCAAGAGTTTGATCAGCCCCAGCATTTT.

The chain recombines TRBV7-2 with TRBJ1-1, with D possibly TRBD1 on 5 matching bases. V lost 5 bases and J 4 bases, leaving 11 bases between the germline ends. Germline V gene lookup returns CDR1 SGHTA and CDR2 FQGNSA. The CDR3 loop spans 13 amino acids. CDR3 nucleotides: TGTGCCAGCAGCCGGGGGGAGAGCACTGAAGCTTTCTTT. Translation: CASSRGESTEAFF.

The V call is TRBV23-1, the J call TRBJ1-1, with D unresolved. TRBV23-1 is placed among ORFs of uncertain function. CDR3 length: 14 residues. V gave up 11 bases and J gave up 0 bases, with 16 bases separating them. Written as DNA, the CDR3 is TGCGCCGCCAAAGGCCCCGTTTTGAACACTGAAGCTTTCTTT. Its translation is CAAKGPVLNTEAFF.

This clone was seen once. The chain recombines TRBV2 with TRBJ1-3; 7 bases match TRBD1. Germline V gene data show CDR1 as SNHLY and CDR2 as FYNNEI. This CDR3 contains 16 residues. After removal of 7 bases from V and 2 bases from J, the junction contained 11 bases not matched to a gene. The CDR3 nucleotides read TGTGCCAGCAATCTTGGACAGGTTCTGGCTGGAAACACCATATATTTT. Its protein product is CASNLGQVLAGNTIYF.

This chain uses TRBV19 with TRBJ2-2; unclear D gene. Germline-derived CDR1 and CDR2 are LNHDA and SQIVND (reference sequence). V was pared by 2 bases and J by 1 base, with 11 bases between. The CDR3 has 16 residues. The CDR3 nucleotides read TGTGCCAGTAGTATACAATTGATGGGGAACACCGGGGAGCTGTTTTTT. As protein: CASSIQLMGNTGELFF.

This clone showed up just a few times. V is TRBV7-3 and J is TRBJ2-3, with 8 positions matching TRBD1. Germline trimming cut 0 bases from V and 7 bases from J; bases unmatched to any gene: 6. This CDR3 is 15 amino acids long. Looked up from germline, CDR1 is SGHTA and CDR2 is FQGTGA. CDR3 in amino acids: CASSLTGQGPYTQYF. The CDR3 DNA sequence: TGTGCCAGCAGCTTAACCGGACAGGGACCTTATACGCAGTATTTT.

The count of this clone is one. V gene TRBV5-8 combines with J gene TRBJ2-1; 8 bases agree with TRBD2. CDR3 length equals 16 residues. Trimming cost V 0 bases and J 3 bases; bases outside gene matches: 5. Germline CDR1 reads SGHTS; CDR2 reads YDEGEE. The CDR3: CASSLGSGSYYNEQFF. CDR3 coding DNA: TGTGCCAGCAGCTTGGGAAGCGGGAGCTACTACAATGAGCAGTTCTTC.

This clone was seen only a few times. The chain is built from TRBV5-4 and TRBJ2-1; perhaps TRBD2 as D (5 bases). Germline V gene lookup returns CDR1 SGHNT and CDR2 YYREEE (reference sequence). The CDR3 runs 15 residues. With 5 bases removed from V and 8 bases from J, the gap between germline ends came to 20 bases. CDR3 amino acids: CASRPNLGDWDEQFF. CDR3 DNA: TGTGCCAGCAGACCGAATCTCGGGGATTGGGATGAGCAGTTCTTC. Full variable domain (rest looked up from reference TRBV5-4 and TRBJ2-1): ETGVTQSPTHLIKTRGQQVTLRCSSQSGHNTVSWYQQALGQGPQFIFQYYREEENGRGNFPPRFSGLQFPNYSSELNVNALELDDSALYLCASRPNLGDWDEQFFGPGTRLTVL.

This sequence joins TRBV9 and TRBJ1-3; a possible D gene is TRBD1 (6 bases). CDR1 and CDR2 from the germline V gene are SGDLS and YYNGEE. This CDR3 comprises 14 residues. Trimming shortened V by 4 bases and J by 2 bases, and 10 bases separated the two germline ends. CDR3 protein: CASSKQGTGNTIYF. CDR3 in DNA: TGTGCCAGCAGCAAACAGGGAACTGGAAACACCATATATTTT.

V gene TRBV19 combines with J gene TRBJ2-1; a weak D match, TRBD2 (5 bases). The CDR3 contains 17 residues. Per germline, CDR1 LNHDA and CDR2 SQIVND (reference sequence). V lost 0 bases, J lost 8 bases, and 20 bases lay in between. The CDR3 nucleotides are TGTGCCAGTAGTATAGATCTTTGGACTCCCGCGGAGTATGAGCAGTTCTTC. This encodes CASSIDLWTPAEYEQFF.

The genes are TRBV2 and TRBJ2-2; 11 bases fit TRBD2. CDR1 SNHLY and CDR2 FYNNEI come from the germline V gene. This CDR3 region has 15 residues. V lost 8 bases to trimming and J lost 7 bases; unmatched junction nucleotides: 9. DNA for the CDR3: TGTGCCAGCTCGACTGGACTAGCGGGCGTCGGGGAGCTGTTTTTT. Its translation is CASSTGLAGVGELFF.

Only one count was recorded for this clone. This rearrangement joins TRBV27 to TRBJ2-3; 9 nucleotides line up with TRBD2. The CDR3 has 14 amino acids. CDR1 is MNHEY and CDR2 is SMNVEV in the germline V gene (reference sequence). The ends lost 0 bases at V and 6 bases at J; junction bases unmatched: 1. In DNA, the CDR3 is TGTGCCAGCAGTTTATCCCTAGCGGGGGATACGCAGTATTTT. It codes for CASSLSLAGDTQYF.

J is TRBJ2-5 and V is TRBV7-2; 8 nucleotides agree with TRBD2. The germline CDR1 and CDR2 sequences are SGHTA and FQGNSA. The trim removed 2 bases at V and 8 bases at J, leaving 13 bases unmatched. This CDR3 is 16 amino acids long. CDR3 in DNA: TGTGCCAGCAGCTTACACGACGGGGGGGTGTTGGGTACCCAGTACTTC. Protein: CASSLHDGGVLGTQYF.

V gene TRBV27 combines with J gene TRBJ2-7; the match to TRBD2 covers 9 bases. Losses at the gene ends were 5 bases for V and 6 bases for J; bases not matched to a gene: 8. This CDR3 is 14 amino acids long. In germline, CDR1 is MNHEY, CDR2 SMNVEV (reference sequence). This chain's CDR3 is CASSGVAGAGEQYF. CDR3 sequence (DNA): TGTGCCAGCAGTGGGGTAGCGGGAGCGGGCGAGCAGTACTTC.

The sample holds a few counts of this clone. J is TRBJ2-1 and V is TRBV29-1; 9 bases are a match to TRBD2. This CDR3 is 15 amino acids long. CDR1 SQVTM and CDR2 ANQGSEA come from the germline V gene. Losses at the gene ends were 3 bases for V and 9 bases for J; bases not matched to a gene: 12. CDR3 DNA sequence: TGCAGCGTTGATCGGACCAGCGGGAGGTGGAGTGAGCAGTTCTTC. Protein product: CSVDRTSGRWSEQFF.

In this sample, this clone turned up once. One end of the junction does not line up with germline, which may come from a read error. The J gene is TRBJ2-3, the V gene TRBV2, with a weak D call TRBD1 (5 bases). This CDR3 has 13 amino acids. Germline CDR1 and CDR2: SNHLY and FYNNEI. The CDR3 DNA follows: TGTGCCAGCAGCGGCAGGGTTAGAGATGCGCAGTATTTT. Residues: CASSGRVRDAQYF.

V is TRBV20-1 and J is TRBJ2-4; no clear D. The CDR3 is made up of 11 amino acids. The ends were cut back, 8 bases at V and 5 bases at J, with 10 bases in the middle. Germline CDR1 is DFQATT and CDR2 is SNEGSKA (reference sequence). The CDR3 DNA sequence: TGCAGTCTCGTCCGGGAAAACATTCAGTACTTC. It specifies CSLVRENIQYF.

The gene calls are TRBV30 and TRBJ1-2; the D is unclear. The V gene's germline CDR1 is GTSNPN and CDR2 SVGIG (reference sequence). V was clipped by 0 bases and J by 6 bases, with 20 bases between them. The CDR3 extends over 16 amino acids. CDR3 region: CAWSVQRTDGPHGYTF. In DNA form, the CDR3 reads TGTGCCTGGAGTGTACAAAGGACGGATGGGCCTCATGGCTACACCTTC.

V is TRBV4-2 and J is TRBJ2-7; D unclear. In germline, CDR1 is LGHNA, CDR2 YNFKEQ. Between the trimmed V and J ends, which lost 0 bases and 3 bases, there was a span of 12 bases. The CDR3 spans 15 residues. CDR3 residues: CASSQEVSSSYEQYF. The CDR3 nucleotides are TGTGCCAGCAGCCAAGAAGTTAGCAGCAGCTACGAGCAGTACTTC.

The chain recombines TRBV5-1 with TRBJ2-3; D may be TRBD2 (6 bases). This CDR3 contains 17 residues. The germline CDR1 and CDR2 sequences are SGHRS and YFSETQ. V lost 0 bases and J 2 bases, leaving 16 bases between the germline ends. The CDR3 DNA follows: TGCGCCAGCAGCTTGGCGGCACTAGCCCTCCTCACAGATACGCAGTATTTT. This gives the protein CASSLAALALLTDTQYF.

The V gene is TRBV6-6, the J gene TRBJ2-7; weak D call: TRBD2 (7 bases). V dropped 6 bases and J dropped 2 bases, with 14 bases sitting between them. Germline CDR1 MNHNY, CDR2 SVGAGI (reference sequence). The CDR3 length is 14 residues. The CDR3 DNA reads as TGTGCCAGCAGCCCGAGGGGGGGCGCCTACGAGCAGTACTTC. As protein: CASSPRGGAYEQYF.